This is a list of T cell receptor beta chains from one sample in a study of T cell responses to AZD1222 COVID-19 vaccine. The repertoire was sequenced with immunoSEQ multiplex PCR; TCRdb's copy has only in-frame clones and lacks some. The table lists 95,000 to 110,000 clones, 70% to 90% of them singletons. Sample: peripheral blood, taken on day 0 of AZD1222 vaccination. These receptors all stem from an adult in good health. Both conserved end residues are part of each CDR3. A D gene is named only where the DNA matches it firmly. The size of a clone is reported for some rows only, either as once, few or many, or as a class for expanded clones.

clone size: -
V gene: TRBV14
D gene: -
J gene: TRBJ1-1
CDR3 DNA: TGTGCCAGCAGCCAAGACCGGAGCAGCACTGAAGCTTTCTTT
CDR3 protein: CASSQDRSSTEAFF

clone size: -
V gene: TRBV4-1
D gene: -
J gene: TRBJ1-5
CDR3 DNA: TGCGCCAGCAGCCTTCGGGACTTAAGCAATCAGCCCCAGCATTTT
CDR3 protein: CASSLRDLSNQPQHF

clone size: -
V gene: TRBV10-2
D gene: -
J gene: TRBJ2-5
CDR3 DNA: TGCGCCAGTGCCAGTAAGAGTGGAGGGGAGGAGACCCAGTACTTC
CDR3 protein: CASASKSGGEETQYF

clone size: -
V gene: TRBV7-9
D gene: -
J gene: TRBJ2-3
CDR3 DNA: TGTGCCAGCAGCTTACTAATTTGGGGGATCACAGATACGCAGTATTTT
CDR3 protein: CASSLLIWGITDTQYF

clone size: -
V gene: TRBV3-1/TRBV3-2
D gene: -
J gene: TRBJ1-1
CDR3 DNA: TGTGCCAGCAGCCAAGTTGCACAGGGTGAAGCTTTCTTT
CDR3 protein: CASSQVAQGEAFF

clone size: -
V gene: TRBV3-1/TRBV3-2
D gene: -
J gene: TRBJ2-5
CDR3 DNA: TGTGCCAGCAGCCAGTATGGACTCCGAAGGTCGGAGACCCAGTACTTC
CDR3 protein: CASSQYGLRRSETQYF

clone size: -
V gene: TRBV4-1
D gene: -
J gene: TRBJ2-7
CDR3 DNA: TGCGCCAGCAGCCAACCCAACACCTACGAGCAGTACTTC
CDR3 protein: CASSQPNTYEQYF

clone size: -
V gene: TRBV11-2
D gene: -
J gene: TRBJ1-2
CDR3 DNA: TGTGCCAGCAGCTTAGCTGAGGAATATGGCTACACCTTC
CDR3 protein: CASSLAEEYGYTF

clone size: -
V gene: TRBV7-8
D gene: -
J gene: TRBJ2-3
CDR3 DNA: TGTGCCAGCAGCTTAGCAGGGGGTGGTGGCACAGATACGCAGTATTTT
CDR3 protein: CASSLAGGGGTDTQYF

clone size: -
V gene: TRBV5-1
D gene: TRBD1
J gene: TRBJ1-6
CDR3 DNA: TGCGCCAGCAGCGTCGGGACAGGGGATCGGTCACCCCTCCACTTT
CDR3 protein: CASSVGTGDRSPLHF

clone size: -
V gene: TRBV5-4
D gene: TRBD1
J gene: TRBJ2-1
CDR3 DNA: TGTGCCAGCAGCTCCCGGGACAGGGGAGTCCATGAGCAGTTCTTC
CDR3 protein: CASSSRDRGVHEQFF

clone size: -
V gene: TRBV5-4
D gene: -
J gene: TRBJ2-7
CDR3 DNA: TGTGCCAGCAGCCGCGACTCCTACGAGCAGTACTTC
CDR3 protein: CASSRDSYEQYF

clone size: -
V gene: TRBV5-5
D gene: TRBD2
J gene: TRBJ2-1
CDR3 DNA: TGTGCCAGCAGAGGACTGGGCGGGGGTTACAATGAGCAGTTCTTC
CDR3 protein: CASRGLGGGYNEQFF

clone size: -
V gene: TRBV10-2
D gene: -
J gene: TRBJ2-1
CDR3 DNA: TGCGCCAGCAGTGAGTCCCCCGGGAACTACAATGAGCAGTTCTTC
CDR3 protein: CASSESPGNYNEQFF

clone size: -
V gene: TRBV6-2/TRBV6-3
D gene: TRBD1
J gene: TRBJ2-3
CDR3 DNA: TGTGCCAGCAGTTACCTGGACAGGTCCACAGATACGCAGTATTTT
CDR3 protein: CASSYLDRSTDTQYF

clone size: -
V gene: TRBV2
D gene: -
J gene: TRBJ1-5
CDR3 DNA: TGTGCCAGCGGAGGGGCGATGCTCAATCAGCCCCAGCATTTT
CDR3 protein: CASGGAMLNQPQHF

clone size: once
V gene: TRBV7-6
D gene: TRBD1
J gene: TRBJ1-5
CDR3 DNA: TGTGCCAGCAGCGAGACAGGGGTTAGCAATCAGCCCCAGCATTTT
CDR3 protein: CASSETGVSNQPQHF

clone size: -
V gene: TRBV11-3
D gene: -
J gene: TRBJ2-5
CDR3 DNA: TGTGCCAGCAGCTTAGGGCTTGGGGAGGAGGAGACCCAGTACTTC
CDR3 protein: CASSLGLGEEETQYF

clone size: -
V gene: TRBV5-1
D gene: -
J gene: TRBJ2-3
CDR3 DNA: TGCGCCAGCAGCTTGATGTTGGGGGGCACAGATACGCAGTATTTT
CDR3 protein: CASSLMLGGTDTQYF

clone size: -
V gene: TRBV11-3
D gene: TRBD1
J gene: TRBJ2-3
CDR3 DNA: TGTGCCAGCAGCCGGGACAGAAGCACAGATACGCAGTATTTT
CDR3 protein: CASSRDRSTDTQYF

clone size: -
V gene: TRBV9
D gene: TRBD1
J gene: TRBJ2-5
CDR3 DNA: TGTGCCAGCACTCCCCACAGGGGCGGTGAAGAGACCCAGTACTTC
CDR3 protein: CASTPHRGGEETQYF

clone size: -
V gene: TRBV7-9
D gene: TRBD1
J gene: TRBJ2-7
CDR3 DNA: TGTGCCAGCAGCATCGGACAGGGGGAGGACGAGCAGTACTTC
CDR3 protein: CASSIGQGEDEQYF

clone size: -
V gene: TRBV18
D gene: TRBD1
J gene: TRBJ1-5
CDR3 DNA: TGTGCCAGCTCAATCAACCTTCAGGGGGCGGGTAGCAATCAGCCCCAGCATTTT
CDR3 protein: CASSINLQGAGSNQPQHF

clone size: once
V gene: TRBV6-4
D gene: -
J gene: TRBJ1-6
CDR3 DNA: TGTGCCAGCACCGATAGGGATTCACCCCTCCACTTT
CDR3 protein: CASTDRDSPLHF

clone size: -
V gene: TRBV25-1
D gene: TRBD1
J gene: TRBJ1-2
CDR3 DNA: TGTGCCAGCAGTGGCCGGGACAGGGTGGATGGCTACACCTTC
CDR3 protein: CASSGRDRVDGYTF

clone size: few
V gene: TRBV6-4
D gene: -
J gene: TRBJ1-5
CDR3 DNA: TGTGCCAGAGAGACAGACAGTGACAATCAGCCCCAGCATTTT
CDR3 protein: CARETDSDNQPQHF

clone size: -
V gene: TRBV10-3
D gene: TRBD1
J gene: TRBJ1-1
CDR3 DNA: TGTGCCATCAGTGCAGTGGGGACAGATGAAGCTTTCTTT
CDR3 protein: CAISAVGTDEAFF

clone size: -
V gene: TRBV2
D gene: -
J gene: TRBJ2-7
CDR3 DNA: TGTGCCAGCAGTGAAGCACGGAACTTAATCATCCCCGAGCAGTACTTC
CDR3 protein: CASSEARNLIIPEQYF

clone size: -
V gene: TRBV12-3/TRBV12-4
D gene: -
J gene: TRBJ1-2
CDR3 DNA: TGTGCCAGCAGTTTAGGTTCAATCTCTGGCTACACCTTC
CDR3 protein: CASSLGSISGYTF

clone size: -
V gene: TRBV18
D gene: -
J gene: TRBJ2-1
CDR3 DNA: TGTGCCAGCTCTCAAGCTAGCAATGAGCAGTTCTTC
CDR3 protein: CASSQASNEQFF

clone size: -
V gene: TRBV6-5
D gene: -
J gene: TRBJ2-5
CDR3 DNA: TGTGCCAGCAGAGTAGGGCTTATTGAGACCCAGTACTTC
CDR3 protein: CASRVGLIETQYF

clone size: -
V gene: TRBV15
D gene: -
J gene: TRBJ2-7
CDR3 DNA: TGTGCCACCAGCAAGGGGGACTACGAGCAGTACTTC
CDR3 protein: CATSKGDYEQYF

clone size: -
V gene: TRBV6-5
D gene: -
J gene: TRBJ2-2
CDR3 DNA: TGTGCCAGCAGTTACTCGGCAGGTCAGAACACCGGGGAGCTGTTTTTT
CDR3 protein: CASSYSAGQNTGELFF

clone size: few
V gene: TRBV24-1
D gene: TRBD2
J gene: TRBJ2-2
CDR3 DNA: TGTGCCACCAGTGCGGGACTAGGGGCCGGGGAGCTGTTTTTT
CDR3 protein: CATSAGLGAGELFF

clone size: -
V gene: TRBV7-6
D gene: -
J gene: TRBJ2-3
CDR3 DNA: TGTGCCAGCAGCTCCGGCCTGTCAGTGGTGCAGGATACGCAGTATTTT
CDR3 protein: CASSSGLSVVQDTQYF